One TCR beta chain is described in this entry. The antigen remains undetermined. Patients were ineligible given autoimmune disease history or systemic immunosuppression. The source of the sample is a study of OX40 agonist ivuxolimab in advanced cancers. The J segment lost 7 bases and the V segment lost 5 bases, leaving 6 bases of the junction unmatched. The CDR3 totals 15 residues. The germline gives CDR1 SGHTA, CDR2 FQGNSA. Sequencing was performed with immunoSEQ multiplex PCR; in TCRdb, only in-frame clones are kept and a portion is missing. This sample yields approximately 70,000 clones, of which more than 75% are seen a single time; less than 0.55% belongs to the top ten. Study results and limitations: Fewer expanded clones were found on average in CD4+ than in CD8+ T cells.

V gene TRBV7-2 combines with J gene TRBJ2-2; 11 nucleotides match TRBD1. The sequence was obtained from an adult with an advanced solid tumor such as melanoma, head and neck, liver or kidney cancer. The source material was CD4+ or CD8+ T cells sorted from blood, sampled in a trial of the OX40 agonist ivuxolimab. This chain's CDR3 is CASSPGQGAVGELFF. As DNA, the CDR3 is TGTGCCAGCAGCCCAGGACAGGGGGCGGTCGGGGAGCTGTTTTTT.